This T cell receptor (beta chain) stems from a study of T cells after yellow fever vaccination. Study context: The authors prepared low-cell-number fractions using SMART-Seq v4 Ultra Low Input.

TCRdb fed the 5' RACE reads into MiXCR, producing one record per CDR3 protein. The data contain 450,000 to 600,000 distinct CDR3 sequences, roughly 14% of them seen just once; the ten biggest clones take up 11% to 15%. Study-level points and caveats: Booster samples showed a return of most primary-vaccination clones (around 95% CD4, about 88% CD8). Just a small share of clonotypes turned up in the CD4 compartment as well as the CD8 compartment.

Remarks on this clonotype: The target antigen is unknown.

The V gene end was trimmed by 0 bases and the J gene end by 2 bases; junction bases not matched to a gene: 4. The CDR3 has 15 residues. Germline V gene sequence: CDR1 LNHNV, CDR2 YYDKDF (reference sequence). V and J are TRBV15 and TRBJ2-7; 7 bases agree with TRBD1. The sample was PBMCs, taken on the day of the yellow fever booster vaccination. The sequence came from a man aged 25 to 40 who received the YFV17D yellow fever vaccine. The CDR3 reads CATSRDPGQTYEQYF. The CDR3 nucleotides are TGTGCCACCAGCAGAGATCCGGGACAGACCTACGAGCAGTACTTC.